The clone carrying this T cell receptor beta chain has only one observation. This record comes from a study of blood T cell repertoires in COVID-19. Study details: The origin of the acute and convalescent COVID-19 samples was the United States, Italy and Spain. The analysed material was cDNA or gDNA that came from T cells, B-cell-depleted T cells, or PBMCs.

Clinical history reported by participants formed the basis on which cohorts were assigned. Individuals in the exposed group had encountered a COVID-19 case within 2 weeks preceding study entry. Libraries were prepared by immunoSEQ multiplex PCR; TCRdb keeps only in-frame clonotypes and omits some of them. The data hold around 270,000 clones, with 88% observed a single time. This CDR3 spans 15 amino acids. J was trimmed by 5 bases and V by 1 base; bases with no gene match: 3. Germline CDR1 SGHNT, CDR2 YYREEE (reference sequence). J is TRBJ2-5 and V is TRBV5-4; 12 bases align to TRBD2. Sequences were obtained from PBMCs or T cells enriched from blood (not recorded which). The TCR was taken from a woman aged 40 to 50 who had been exposed to COVID-19. CDR3 nucleotides: TGTGCCAGCAGCTTGCTTACTAGCGGGGGGGAGACCCAGTACTTC. Its protein is CASSLLTSGGETQYF.